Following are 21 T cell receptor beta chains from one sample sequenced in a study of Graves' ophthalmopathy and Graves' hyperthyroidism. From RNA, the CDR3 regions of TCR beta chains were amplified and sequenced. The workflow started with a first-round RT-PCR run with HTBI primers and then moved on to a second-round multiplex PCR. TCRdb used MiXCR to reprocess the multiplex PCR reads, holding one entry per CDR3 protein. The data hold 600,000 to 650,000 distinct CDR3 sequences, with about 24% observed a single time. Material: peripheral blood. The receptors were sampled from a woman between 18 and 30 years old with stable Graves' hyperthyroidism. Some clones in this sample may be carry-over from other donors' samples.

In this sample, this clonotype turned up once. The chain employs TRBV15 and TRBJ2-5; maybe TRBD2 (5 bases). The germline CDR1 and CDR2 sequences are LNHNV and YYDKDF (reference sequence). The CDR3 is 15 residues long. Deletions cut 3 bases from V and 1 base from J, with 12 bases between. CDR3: CATSSAGRPQETQYF. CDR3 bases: TGTGCCACCAGCAGCGCGGGCAGACCCCAAGAGACCCAGTACTTC.

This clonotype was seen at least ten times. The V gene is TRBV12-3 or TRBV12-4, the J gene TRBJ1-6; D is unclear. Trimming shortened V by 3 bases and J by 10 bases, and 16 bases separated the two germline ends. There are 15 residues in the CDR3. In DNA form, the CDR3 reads TGTGCCAGCAGTTTGGAGCCGGGCTTAGAGTCACCCCTCCACTTT. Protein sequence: CASSLEPGLESPLHF.

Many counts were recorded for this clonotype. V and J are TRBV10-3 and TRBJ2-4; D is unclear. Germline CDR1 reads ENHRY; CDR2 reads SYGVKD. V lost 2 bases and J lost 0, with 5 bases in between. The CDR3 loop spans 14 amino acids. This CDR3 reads CAISEDLAKNIQYF. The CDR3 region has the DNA TGTGCCATCAGTGAGGATCTAGCCAAAAACATTCAGTACTTC.

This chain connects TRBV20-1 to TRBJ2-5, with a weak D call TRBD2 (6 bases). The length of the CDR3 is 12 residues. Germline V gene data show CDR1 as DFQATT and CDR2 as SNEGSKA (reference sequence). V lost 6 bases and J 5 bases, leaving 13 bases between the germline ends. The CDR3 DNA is TGCAGTGCAGGCGGGGCTTCGGAGACCCAGTACTTC. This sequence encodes CSAGGASETQYF.

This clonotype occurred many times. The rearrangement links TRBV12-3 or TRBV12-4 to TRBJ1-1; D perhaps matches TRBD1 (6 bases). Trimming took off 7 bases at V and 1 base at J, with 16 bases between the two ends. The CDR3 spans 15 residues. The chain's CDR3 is CASTTKDRTNTEAFF. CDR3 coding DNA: TGTGCCAGCACCACAAAGGACAGAACGAACACTGAAGCTTTCTTT.

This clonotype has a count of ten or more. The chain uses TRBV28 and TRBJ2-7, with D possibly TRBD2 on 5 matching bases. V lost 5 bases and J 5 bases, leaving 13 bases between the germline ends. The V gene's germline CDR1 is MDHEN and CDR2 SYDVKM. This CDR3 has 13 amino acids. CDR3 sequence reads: CASSRGPLDEQYF. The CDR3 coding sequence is TGTGCCAGCAGTAGAGGGCCACTTGACGAGCAGTACTTC.

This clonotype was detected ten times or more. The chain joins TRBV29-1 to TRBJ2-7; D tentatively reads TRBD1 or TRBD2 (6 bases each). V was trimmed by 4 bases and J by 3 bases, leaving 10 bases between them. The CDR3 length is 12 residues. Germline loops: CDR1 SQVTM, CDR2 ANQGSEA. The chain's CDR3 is CSVGGGGYEQYF. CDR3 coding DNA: TGCAGCGTTGGCGGAGGGGGCTACGAGCAGTACTTC.

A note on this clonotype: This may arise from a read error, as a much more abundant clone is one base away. The CDR3, as DNA: TGCGCCAGCAGCAGAGGAGGCGCAGAGATCCAGTACTTC. Translation gives CASSRGGAEIQYF. This chain links TRBV5-1 with TRBJ2-5; maybe TRBD2 (5 bases). This CDR3 contains 13 residues. Germline assignment: CDR1 SGHRS and CDR2 YFSETQ. The complete variable domain, with remaining parts taken from reference TRBV5-1 and TRBJ2-5, reads KAGVTQTPRYLIKTRGQQVTLSCSPISGHRSVSWYQQTPGQGLQFLFEYFSETQRNKGNFPGRFSGRQFSNSRSEMNVSTLELGDSALYLCASSRGGAEIQYFGPGTRLLVL.

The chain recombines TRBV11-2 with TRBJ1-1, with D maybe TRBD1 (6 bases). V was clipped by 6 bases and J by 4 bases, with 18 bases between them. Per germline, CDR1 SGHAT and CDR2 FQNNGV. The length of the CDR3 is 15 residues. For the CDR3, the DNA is TGTGCCAGCAGGGGGGAGACAGGCAAGGCCACTGAAGCTTTCTTT. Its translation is CASRGETGKATEAFF.

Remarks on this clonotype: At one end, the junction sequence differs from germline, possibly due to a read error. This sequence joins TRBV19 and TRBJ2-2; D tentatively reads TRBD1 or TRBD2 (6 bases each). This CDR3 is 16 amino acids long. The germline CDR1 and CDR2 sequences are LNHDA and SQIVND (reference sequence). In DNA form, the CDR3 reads TGTGCCAGTAGTATTGTGGCGGGATGGGACACCGAGGAGCTGTTTTTT. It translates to CASSIVAGWDTEELFF.

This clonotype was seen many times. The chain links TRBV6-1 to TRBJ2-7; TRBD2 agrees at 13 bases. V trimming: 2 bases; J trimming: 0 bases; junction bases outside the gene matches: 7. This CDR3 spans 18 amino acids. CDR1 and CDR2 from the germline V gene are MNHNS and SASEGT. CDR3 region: CASSERLAGGPASYEQYF. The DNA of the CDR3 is TGTGCCAGCAGTGAAAGACTAGCGGGGGGACCCGCCTCCTACGAGCAGTACTTC.

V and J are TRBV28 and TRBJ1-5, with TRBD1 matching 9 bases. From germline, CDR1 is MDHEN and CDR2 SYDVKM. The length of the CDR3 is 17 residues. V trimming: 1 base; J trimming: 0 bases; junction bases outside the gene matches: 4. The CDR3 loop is CASSLFRDRDSNQPQHF. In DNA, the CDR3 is TGTGCCAGCAGTTTATTCCGGGACAGGGATAGCAATCAGCCCCAGCATTTT.

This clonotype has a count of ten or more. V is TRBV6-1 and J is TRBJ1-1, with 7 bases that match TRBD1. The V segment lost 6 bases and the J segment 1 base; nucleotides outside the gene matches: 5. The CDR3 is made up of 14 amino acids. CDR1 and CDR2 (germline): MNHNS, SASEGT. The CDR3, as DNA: TGTGCCAGCAGAAGGGGACAGAGGAACACTGAAGCTTTCTTT. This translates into CASRRGQRNTEAFF.

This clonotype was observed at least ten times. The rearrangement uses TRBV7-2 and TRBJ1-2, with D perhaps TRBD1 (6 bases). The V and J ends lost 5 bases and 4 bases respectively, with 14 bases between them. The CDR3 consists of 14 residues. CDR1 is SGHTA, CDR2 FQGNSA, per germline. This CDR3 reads CASSPGTTPYGYTF. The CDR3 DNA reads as TGTGCCAGCAGCCCAGGGACAACACCCTATGGCTACACCTTC.

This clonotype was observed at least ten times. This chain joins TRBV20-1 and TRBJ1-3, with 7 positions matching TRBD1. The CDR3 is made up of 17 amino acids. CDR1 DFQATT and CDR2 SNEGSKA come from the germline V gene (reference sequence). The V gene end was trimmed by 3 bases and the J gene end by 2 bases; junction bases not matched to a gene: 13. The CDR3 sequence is CSASPILGQNTGNTIYF. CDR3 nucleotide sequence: TGCAGTGCTAGCCCTATATTGGGACAGAACACTGGAAACACCATATATTTT.

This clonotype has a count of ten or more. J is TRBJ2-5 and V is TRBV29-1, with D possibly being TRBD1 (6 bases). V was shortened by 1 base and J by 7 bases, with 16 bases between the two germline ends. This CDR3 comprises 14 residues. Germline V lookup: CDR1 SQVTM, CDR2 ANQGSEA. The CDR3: CSVEVGTPVWTQYF. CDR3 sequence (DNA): TGCAGCGTTGAAGTCGGGACACCCGTTTGGACCCAGTACTTC.

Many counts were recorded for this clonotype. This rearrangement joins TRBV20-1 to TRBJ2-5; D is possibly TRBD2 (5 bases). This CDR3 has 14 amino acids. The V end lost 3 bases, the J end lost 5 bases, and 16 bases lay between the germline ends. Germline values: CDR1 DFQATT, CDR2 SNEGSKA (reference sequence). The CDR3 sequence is CSASPKSGKETQYF. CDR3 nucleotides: TGCAGTGCTAGTCCGAAATCGGGGAAGGAGACCCAGTACTTC.

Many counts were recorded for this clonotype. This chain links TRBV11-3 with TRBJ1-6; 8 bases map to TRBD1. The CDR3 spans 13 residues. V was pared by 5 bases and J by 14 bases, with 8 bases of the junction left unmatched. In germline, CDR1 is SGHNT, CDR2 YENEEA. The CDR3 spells CASSQGTGSSLHF. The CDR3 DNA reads TGTGCCAGCAGCCAAGGGACAGGTTCTTCCCTCCACTTT.

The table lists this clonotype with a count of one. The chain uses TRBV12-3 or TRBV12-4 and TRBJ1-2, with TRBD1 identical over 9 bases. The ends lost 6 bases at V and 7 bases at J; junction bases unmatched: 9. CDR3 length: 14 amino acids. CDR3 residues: CASSFTGTGSGYTF. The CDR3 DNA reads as TGTGCCAGCAGCTTCACCGGGACAGGGAGTGGCTACACCTTC.

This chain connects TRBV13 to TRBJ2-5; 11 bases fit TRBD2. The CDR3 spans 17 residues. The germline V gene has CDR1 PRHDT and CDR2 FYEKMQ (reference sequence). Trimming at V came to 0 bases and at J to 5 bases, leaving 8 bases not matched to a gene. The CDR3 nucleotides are TGTGCCAGCAGCTTAGGCGGGACTAGCGGCCTGGGGGAGACCCAGTACTTC. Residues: CASSLGGTSGLGETQYF. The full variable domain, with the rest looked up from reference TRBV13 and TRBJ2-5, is AAGVIQSPRHLIKEKRETATLKCYPIPRHDTVYWYQQGPGQDPQFLISFYEKMQSDKGSIPDRFSAQQFSDYHSELNMSSLELGDSALYFCASSLGGTSGLGETQYFGPGTRLLVL.

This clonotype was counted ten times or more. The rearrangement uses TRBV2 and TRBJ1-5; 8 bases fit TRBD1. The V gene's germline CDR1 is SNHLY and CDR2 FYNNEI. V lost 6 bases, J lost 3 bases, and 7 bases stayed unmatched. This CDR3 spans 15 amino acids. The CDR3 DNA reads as TGTGCCAGCAGGGAACAGGGGGGAACCAATCAGCCCCAGCATTTT. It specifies CASREQGGTNQPQHF.